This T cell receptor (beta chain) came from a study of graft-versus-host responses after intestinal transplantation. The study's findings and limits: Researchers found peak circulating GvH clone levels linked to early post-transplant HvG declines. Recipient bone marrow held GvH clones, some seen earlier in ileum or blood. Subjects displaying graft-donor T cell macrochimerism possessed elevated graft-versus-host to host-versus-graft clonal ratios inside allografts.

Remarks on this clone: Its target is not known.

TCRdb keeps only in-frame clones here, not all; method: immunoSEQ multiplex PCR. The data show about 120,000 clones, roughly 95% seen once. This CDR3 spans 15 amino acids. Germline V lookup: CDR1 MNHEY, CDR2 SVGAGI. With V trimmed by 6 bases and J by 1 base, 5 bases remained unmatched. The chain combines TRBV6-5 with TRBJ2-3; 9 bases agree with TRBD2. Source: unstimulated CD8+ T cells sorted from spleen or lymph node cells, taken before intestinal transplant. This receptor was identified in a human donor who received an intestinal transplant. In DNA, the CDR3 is TGTGCCAGCAGCCGCTGGACTAGCGGCACAGATACGCAGTATTTT. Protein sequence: CASSRWTSGTDTQYF.